Here is one T cell receptor beta chain with its context. As yet, its antigen is unknown. Profiled with immunoSEQ multiplex PCR; TCRdb holds only in-frame clones, not every one. The sample carries about 130,000 clones, over 90% recorded once. This CDR3 region has 12 residues. From germline, CDR1 is SGHNT and CDR2 YYREEE (reference sequence). V gave up 2 bases and J gave up 3 bases, with 4 bases separating them. These data originate in a study of T cell responses to AZD1222 COVID-19 vaccine. Notes on the study in general: At 160-218 and 743-854, vaccine-associated CD4 TCRs were dominant, and they spanned spike.

This receptor was obtained from an adult in good health. This rearrangement joins TRBV5-4 to TRBJ2-3; D gene uncertain. The specimen comprised peripheral blood, sampled on day 0 of AZD1222 vaccination. CDR3 DNA sequence: TGTGCCAGCAGCTTCGATACAGATACGCAGTATTTT. This sequence encodes CASSFDTDTQYF. The full variable domain, rest sourced from reference TRBV5-4 and TRBJ2-3, is ETGVTQSPTHLIKTRGQQVTLRCSSQSGHNTVSWYQQALGQGPQFIFQYYREEENGRGNFPPRFSGLQFPNYSSELNVNALELDDSALYLCASSFDTDTQYFGPGTRLTVL.